This T cell receptor beta chain was retrieved from a study of blood T cells in healthy people across ages. Trimming cost V 5 bases and J 2 bases, with 18 bases left between them. The length of the CDR3 is 16 residues. CDR1 and CDR2 (germline): SGHTA, FQGNSA. Regarding this clonotype: Its antigen is not known.

Findings of the study overall: Calculation of diversity from one million T cells yielded estimates considered to be underestimates.

PCR was performed a second time for about 6 to 12 cycles using a sample-barcoded 5' primer and a J-beta primer mix. Each cDNA molecule was tagged by a template-switch adaptor with 12 random nucleotides. One entry per CDR3 protein results from TCRdb running MiXCR on the 5' RACE reads. This sample has 750,000 to 1,000,000 distinct CDR3 sequences, with about 27% found just once. This sample was shared with a second study, whose subject was T cells of mothers and their children. From that paper: A few healthy Caucasian mothers gave samples, and so did their six children.

The receptor was isolated from a woman between 35 and 50 years old in good health. The genes are TRBV7-2 and TRBJ1-2; D is unresolved. Input material: blood. As DNA, the CDR3 is TGTACCAGCAGCCCTAGCGGAAGGGAGGCGAACTATGGCTACACCTTC. Translated: CTSSPSGREANYGYTF. Using reference TRBV7-2 and TRBJ1-2 for the parts outside the CDR3, the full variable domain is GAGVSQSPSNKVTEKGKDVELRCDPISGHTALYWYRQSLGQGLEFLIYFQGNSAPDKSGLPSDRFSAERTGGSVSTLTIQRTQQEDSAVYLCTSSPSGREANYGYTFGSGTRLTVV.